A selection of T cell receptor beta chains follows, all from one sample in a study of response to subunit inactivated influenza vaccine. TCRdb reprocessed the RT-PCR reads with MiXCR, giving one entry per CDR3 protein. The data contain approximately 530,000 distinct CDR3 sequences, approximately 7.7% of them seen just once; the ten biggest clones take up 10% to 15%. Sequenced material: PBMCs from blood, taken less than 25 months after vaccination. Every receptor here comes from a man between 50 and 75 years old who received an inactivated influenza vaccine. The CDR3 runs from the conserved cysteine through the conserved F or W. Fields, in order: clone size, D gene, V gene, J gene, CDR3 DNA, CDR3 protein. The D gene is left open where the match is weak. Only part of the rows carry a size: once, few, many, or a class if the clone is expanded.

abundance: many
d_gene: .
v_gene: TRBV9
j_gene: TRBJ2-7
CDR3nt: TGTGCCAGCAGCCCCCGAGTGCTCGACGAGCAGTACTTC
CDR3aa: CASSPRVLDEQYF

abundance: .
d_gene: TRBD2
v_gene: TRBV25-1
j_gene: TRBJ2-1
CDR3nt: TGTGCCAGCCAACTAGCGGGAGTCAATGAGCAGTTCTTC
CDR3aa: CASQLAGVNEQFF

abundance: few
d_gene: .
v_gene: TRBV20-1
j_gene: TRBJ2-6
CDR3nt: TGCAGTGCGACCCGGGGTATTGGGGCCAACGTCCTGACTTTC
CDR3aa: CSATRGIGANVLTF

abundance: few
d_gene: TRBD1
v_gene: TRBV3-1
j_gene: TRBJ1-1
CDR3nt: TGTGCCAGCAGCGTCGACAGGGACACTGAAGCTTTCTTT
CDR3aa: CASSVDRDTEAFF

abundance: .
d_gene: .
v_gene: TRBV7-9
j_gene: TRBJ2-5
CDR3nt: TGTGCCAGCAGCTTAGGTGGGACTGTGGAAGAGACCCAGTACTTC
CDR3aa: CASSLGGTVEETQYF

abundance: few
d_gene: .
v_gene: TRBV7-6
j_gene: TRBJ2-5
CDR3nt: TGTGCCAGCAGCTTAGTTTGGACACCCCAAGAGACCCAGTACTTC
CDR3aa: CASSLVWTPQETQYF

abundance: many
d_gene: .
v_gene: TRBV6-5
j_gene: TRBJ2-3
CDR3nt: TGTGCCAGCCGAGTCACAGATACGCAGTATTTT
CDR3aa: CASRVTDTQYF

abundance: .
d_gene: TRBD2
v_gene: TRBV18
j_gene: TRBJ2-1
CDR3nt: TGTGCCAGCTCTCCGGCCGCCACTAGCGGCTACAATGAGCAGTTCTTC
CDR3aa: CASSPAATSGYNEQFF

abundance: .
d_gene: TRBD2
v_gene: TRBV20-1
j_gene: TRBJ2-6
CDR3nt: TGCAGTGCTCAGGGCCTAGCGGGGGTCTCTGGGGCCAACGTCCTGACTTTC
CDR3aa: CSAQGLAGVSGANVLTF

abundance: .
d_gene: TRBD1
v_gene: TRBV2
j_gene: TRBJ1-6
CDR3nt: TGTGCCAGCAGTCCGGGACAGGGGGTTAATTCACCCCTCCACTTT
CDR3aa: CASSPGQGVNSPLHF

abundance: .
d_gene: TRBD1
v_gene: TRBV10-3
j_gene: TRBJ1-1
CDR3nt: TGTGCCATCACCGGGACAGCAAACACTGAAGCTTTCTTT
CDR3aa: CAITGTANTEAFF

abundance: few
d_gene: TRBD1
v_gene: TRBV7-2
j_gene: TRBJ2-7
CDR3nt: TGTGCCAGCAGCTCCGGCGGGGCAGGGGGCGCCGAGCAGTACTTC
CDR3aa: CASSSGGAGGAEQYF

abundance: many
d_gene: .
v_gene: TRBV3-1
j_gene: TRBJ2-5
CDR3nt: TGTGCCAGCAGCCAAGATCCTGAGGGTTGGGAGACCCAGTACTTC
CDR3aa: CASSQDPEGWETQYF

abundance: .
d_gene: .
v_gene: TRBV7-2
j_gene: TRBJ2-7
CDR3nt: TGTGCCAGCAGCTCCCAACAGGGTGCGAGAGGAGAGCAGTACTTC
CDR3aa: CASSSQQGARGEQYF

abundance: few
d_gene: TRBD1
v_gene: TRBV29-1
j_gene: TRBJ2-3
CDR3nt: TGCAGCGTTGACCGGACAGGGGCCACAGATACGCAGTATTTT
CDR3aa: CSVDRTGATDTQYF

abundance: .
d_gene: .
v_gene: TRBV2
j_gene: TRBJ1-5
CDR3nt: TGTGCCAGCAGTGAATTACAGGGCAGCAATCAGCCCCAGCATTTT
CDR3aa: CASSELQGSNQPQHF

abundance: few
d_gene: .
v_gene: TRBV6-1
j_gene: TRBJ1-1
CDR3nt: TGTGCCAGCAAAAACAGGGACGGGTTTGAAGCTTTCTTT
CDR3aa: CASKNRDGFEAFF

abundance: many
d_gene: TRBD2
v_gene: TRBV6-2/TRBV6-3
j_gene: TRBJ2-2
CDR3nt: TGTGCCAGCAGTTTCGTGATAGCGGGAGACCCCGGGGAGCTGTTTTTT
CDR3aa: CASSFVIAGDPGELFF

abundance: few
d_gene: .
v_gene: TRBV5-1
j_gene: TRBJ2-7
CDR3nt: TGCGCCAGCAGCTTGGGACTCGAAGGAGAGCAGTACTTC
CDR3aa: CASSLGLEGEQYF

abundance: few
d_gene: TRBD2
v_gene: TRBV3-1
j_gene: TRBJ2-7
CDR3nt: TGTGCCTCGGGGAGGGAGACCTCCTACGAGCAGTACTTC
CDR3aa: CASGRETSYEQYF

abundance: .
d_gene: .
v_gene: TRBV11-2
j_gene: TRBJ2-2
CDR3nt: TGTGCCAGCAGCCCTCGACAGTGGGTCACCGGGGAGCTGTTTTTT
CDR3aa: CASSPRQWVTGELFF

abundance: .
d_gene: .
v_gene: TRBV20-1
j_gene: TRBJ2-1
CDR3nt: TGCAGTGCTAGAGTAGGGGATAACCACGGGTACAATGAGCAGTTCTTC
CDR3aa: CSARVGDNHGYNEQFF

abundance: many
d_gene: .
v_gene: TRBV4-3
j_gene: TRBJ2-1
CDR3nt: TGCGCCAGCAGCCACTCGGGGTTCTCCTACAATGAGCAGTTCTTC
CDR3aa: CASSHSGFSYNEQFF

abundance: few
d_gene: TRBD2
v_gene: TRBV12-3/TRBV12-4
j_gene: TRBJ2-3
CDR3nt: TGTGCCAGCAGCACACTAGCGGAGCACACAGATACGCAGTATTTT
CDR3aa: CASSTLAEHTDTQYF

abundance: .
d_gene: .
v_gene: TRBV3-1
j_gene: TRBJ1-3
CDR3nt: TGTGCCAGCAGCCCCTCCCCATCTGGAAACACCATATATTTT
CDR3aa: CASSPSPSGNTIYF

abundance: few
d_gene: .
v_gene: TRBV6-2/TRBV6-3
j_gene: TRBJ2-5
CDR3nt: TGTGCCAGCAGTTTCCTAGACAGCCAAGAGACCCAGTACTTC
CDR3aa: CASSFLDSQETQYF

abundance: .
d_gene: .
v_gene: TRBV6-1
j_gene: TRBJ2-7
CDR3nt: TGTGCCAGCAGTGAAGAGGTTTCAGTCTCGATCTCCTACGAGCAGTACTTC
CDR3aa: CASSEEVSVSISYEQYF

abundance: few
d_gene: .
v_gene: TRBV24-1
j_gene: TRBJ2-3
CDR3nt: TGTGCCACCAGTGATTTTAGGGACAGCACAGATACGCAGTATTTT
CDR3aa: CATSDFRDSTDTQYF

abundance: .
d_gene: .
v_gene: TRBV3-1
j_gene: TRBJ2-5
CDR3nt: TGTGCCAGCAGCCAAGATTACACAGCATATCAAGAGACCCAGTACTTC
CDR3aa: CASSQDYTAYQETQYF

abundance: many
d_gene: .
v_gene: TRBV28
j_gene: TRBJ2-7
CDR3nt: TGTGCCAGCAGTTTCAATCCGGGACCGGGGCTAGACGAGCAGTACTTC
CDR3aa: CASSFNPGPGLDEQYF

abundance: many
d_gene: TRBD2
v_gene: TRBV10-2
j_gene: TRBJ2-1
CDR3nt: TGCGCCAGCAGTGAGGCTAGCGGGAGGGCTAGCGATGAGCAGTTCTTC
CDR3aa: CASSEASGRASDEQFF

abundance: .
d_gene: .
v_gene: TRBV20-1
j_gene: TRBJ2-5
CDR3nt: TGCAGTGCGCCGGGGACGGGCCAAGAGACCCAGTACTTC
CDR3aa: CSAPGTGQETQYF

abundance: few
d_gene: .
v_gene: TRBV6-1
j_gene: TRBJ1-5
CDR3nt: TGTGCCAGCAGCCTCCTGGGGGGATCTGGGCAGCCCCAGCATTTT
CDR3aa: CASSLLGGSGQPQHF

abundance: .
d_gene: .
v_gene: TRBV6-1
j_gene: TRBJ1-5
CDR3nt: TGTGCCAGCAGTGCCCCTTGGGGCAATCAGCCCCAGCATTTT
CDR3aa: CASSAPWGNQPQHF

abundance: .
d_gene: TRBD2
v_gene: TRBV29-1
j_gene: TRBJ2-7
CDR3nt: TGCAGCGTCGGGAGGGCGGGGACCTACGAGCAGTACTTC
CDR3aa: CSVGRAGTYEQYF

abundance: many
d_gene: TRBD1
v_gene: TRBV5-1
j_gene: TRBJ1-1
CDR3nt: TGCGCCAGCAGCAGGAACAGGGGGCCGGGCACTGAAGCTTTCTTT
CDR3aa: CASSRNRGPGTEAFF

abundance: .
d_gene: TRBD2
v_gene: TRBV6-1
j_gene: TRBJ2-7
CDR3nt: TGTGCCAGCAGTGATCTCCCCTCGGGGGGTAGCTCCTACGAGCAGTACTTC
CDR3aa: CASSDLPSGGSSYEQYF

abundance: many
d_gene: TRBD1
v_gene: TRBV29-1
j_gene: TRBJ2-7
CDR3nt: TGCAGCGTTGGCCGGGACAGGGGAAGGGAGCAGTACTTC
CDR3aa: CSVGRDRGREQYF

abundance: .
d_gene: TRBD1
v_gene: TRBV20-1
j_gene: TRBJ2-1
CDR3nt: TGCAGTGCTAATCCGGGCAGGGGGTACAATGAGCAGTTCTTC
CDR3aa: CSANPGRGYNEQFF

abundance: many
d_gene: .
v_gene: TRBV18
j_gene: TRBJ2-1
CDR3nt: TGTGCCAGCTCACCCCCGGGGCTAGGAGACAATGAGCAGTTCTTC
CDR3aa: CASSPPGLGDNEQFF

abundance: many
d_gene: .
v_gene: TRBV5-1
j_gene: TRBJ2-2
CDR3nt: TGCGCCAGCAGCTTATTAGCCCAACTAGCCGGGGAGCTGTTTTTT
CDR3aa: CASSLLAQLAGELFF

abundance: few
d_gene: .
v_gene: TRBV6-1
j_gene: TRBJ2-5
CDR3nt: TGTGCCAGCAGACACCCGACAGCTCAAGAGACCCAGTACTTC
CDR3aa: CASRHPTAQETQYF

abundance: many
d_gene: TRBD1
v_gene: TRBV6-5
j_gene: TRBJ1-6
CDR3nt: TGTGCCAGCAGTTACTCGGGACAGGGGGTAGGATCACCCCTCCACTTT
CDR3aa: CASSYSGQGVGSPLHF

abundance: .
d_gene: TRBD2
v_gene: TRBV5-1
j_gene: TRBJ2-2
CDR3nt: TGCGCCAGCGGACCGACTAGCGGGAGCTTGAACACCGGGGAGCTGTTTTTT
CDR3aa: CASGPTSGSLNTGELFF

abundance: few
d_gene: TRBD1
v_gene: TRBV7-6
j_gene: TRBJ2-5
CDR3nt: TGTGCCAGCAGCTTAGTAGACAGGGGCCAAGAGACCCAGTACTTC
CDR3aa: CASSLVDRGQETQYF

abundance: .
d_gene: TRBD1
v_gene: TRBV14
j_gene: TRBJ1-5
CDR3nt: TGTGCCAGCAGCCAAGAGACAGGGTGGGGAGGCAATCAGCCCCAGCATTTT
CDR3aa: CASSQETGWGGNQPQHF

abundance: few
d_gene: .
v_gene: TRBV7-6
j_gene: TRBJ2-2
CDR3nt: TGTGCCAGCAGCTCCAACACAGGGTCCGGGGAGCTGTTTTTT
CDR3aa: CASSSNTGSGELFF

abundance: few
d_gene: TRBD1
v_gene: TRBV24-1
j_gene: TRBJ1-2
CDR3nt: TGTGCCACCAGTGACCTGGGACAGGGCTTCTATGGCTACACCTTC
CDR3aa: CATSDLGQGFYGYTF

abundance: .
d_gene: .
v_gene: TRBV6-1
j_gene: TRBJ1-5
CDR3nt: TGTGCCAGCAGTGACAAGGGGAGCAATCAGCCCCAGCATTTT
CDR3aa: CASSDKGSNQPQHF

abundance: .
d_gene: .
v_gene: TRBV5-6
j_gene: TRBJ2-7
CDR3nt: TGTGCCAGCGGACGGAAGGGTGAGCTGCGCTACGAGCAGTACTTC
CDR3aa: CASGRKGELRYEQYF

abundance: .
d_gene: TRBD1
v_gene: TRBV10-3
j_gene: TRBJ1-3
CDR3nt: TGTGCCATCAGTCGACAGGGCCAATCTGGAAACACCATATATTTT
CDR3aa: CAISRQGQSGNTIYF

abundance: .
d_gene: TRBD1
v_gene: TRBV6-1
j_gene: TRBJ1-3
CDR3nt: TGTGCCAGCAGTAGGGGGGACAGACGCTCTGGAAACACCATATATTTT
CDR3aa: CASSRGDRRSGNTIYF

abundance: few
d_gene: .
v_gene: TRBV5-1
j_gene: TRBJ2-5
CDR3nt: TGCGCCAGCAGCTTGGGGGGTAGTCATGAGACCCAGTACTTC
CDR3aa: CASSLGGSHETQYF

abundance: .
d_gene: .
v_gene: TRBV27
j_gene: TRBJ1-2
CDR3nt: TGTGCCAGCAGTTTAGAGGGCAGGGTCCCCTATGGCTACACCTTC
CDR3aa: CASSLEGRVPYGYTF

abundance: many
d_gene: .
v_gene: TRBV12-3/TRBV12-4
j_gene: TRBJ1-3
CDR3nt: TGTGCCAGCAGCCGAGACATAGGAAGAAACACCATATATTTT
CDR3aa: CASSRDIGRNTIYF